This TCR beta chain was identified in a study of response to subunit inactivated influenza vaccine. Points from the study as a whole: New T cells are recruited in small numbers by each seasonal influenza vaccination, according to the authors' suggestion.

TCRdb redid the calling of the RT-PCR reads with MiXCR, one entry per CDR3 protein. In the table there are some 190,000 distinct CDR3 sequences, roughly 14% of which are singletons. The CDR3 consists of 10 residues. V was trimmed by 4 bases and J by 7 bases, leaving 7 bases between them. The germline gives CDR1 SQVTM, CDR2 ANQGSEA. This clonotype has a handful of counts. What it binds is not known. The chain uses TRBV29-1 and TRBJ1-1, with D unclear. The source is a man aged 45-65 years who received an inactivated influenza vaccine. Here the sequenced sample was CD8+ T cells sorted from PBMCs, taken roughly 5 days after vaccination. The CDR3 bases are TGCAGCGTTGGCCTTTTTGAAGCTTTCTTT. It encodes CSVGLFEAFF.